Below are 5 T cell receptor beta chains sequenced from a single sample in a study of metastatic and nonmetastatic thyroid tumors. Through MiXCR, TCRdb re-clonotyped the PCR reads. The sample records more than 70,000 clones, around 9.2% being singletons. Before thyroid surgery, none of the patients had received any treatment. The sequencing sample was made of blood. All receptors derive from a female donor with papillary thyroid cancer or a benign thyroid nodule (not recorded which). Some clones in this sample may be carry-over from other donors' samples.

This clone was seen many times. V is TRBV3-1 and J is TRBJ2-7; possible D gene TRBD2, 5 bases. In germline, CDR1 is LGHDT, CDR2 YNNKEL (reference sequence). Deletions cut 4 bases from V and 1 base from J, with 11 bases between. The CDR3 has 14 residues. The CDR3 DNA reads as TGTGCCAGCAGCCCAATACTAGGGTCCTACGAGCAGTACTTC. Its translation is CASSPILGSYEQYF.

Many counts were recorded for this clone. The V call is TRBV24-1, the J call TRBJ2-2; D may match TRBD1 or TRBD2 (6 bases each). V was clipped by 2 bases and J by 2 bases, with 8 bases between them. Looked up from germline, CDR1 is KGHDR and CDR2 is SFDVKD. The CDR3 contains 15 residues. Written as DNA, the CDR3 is TGTGCCACCAGTGATTGGGGGGCTAACACCGGGGAGCTGTTTTTT. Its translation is CATSDWGANTGELFF.

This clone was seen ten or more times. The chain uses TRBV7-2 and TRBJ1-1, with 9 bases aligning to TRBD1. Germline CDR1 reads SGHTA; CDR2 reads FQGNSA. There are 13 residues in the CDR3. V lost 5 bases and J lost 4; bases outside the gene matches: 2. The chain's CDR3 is CASSLGQGTEAFF. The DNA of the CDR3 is TGTGCCAGCAGCCTGGGACAGGGCACTGAAGCTTTCTTT.

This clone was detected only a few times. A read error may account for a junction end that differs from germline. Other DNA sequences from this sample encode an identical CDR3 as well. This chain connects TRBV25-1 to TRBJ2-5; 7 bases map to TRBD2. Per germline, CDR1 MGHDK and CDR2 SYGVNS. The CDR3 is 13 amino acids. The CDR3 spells CASRGRGVETQYF. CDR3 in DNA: TGTGCCAGCCGCGGACGGGGGGTTGAGACACAGTACTTC.

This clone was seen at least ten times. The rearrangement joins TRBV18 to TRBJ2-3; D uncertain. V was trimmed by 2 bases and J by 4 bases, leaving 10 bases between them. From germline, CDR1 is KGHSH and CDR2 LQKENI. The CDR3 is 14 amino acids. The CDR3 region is CASSPEGKADTQYF. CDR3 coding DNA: TGTGCCAGCTCACCAGAAGGGAAGGCAGATACGCAGTATTTT.